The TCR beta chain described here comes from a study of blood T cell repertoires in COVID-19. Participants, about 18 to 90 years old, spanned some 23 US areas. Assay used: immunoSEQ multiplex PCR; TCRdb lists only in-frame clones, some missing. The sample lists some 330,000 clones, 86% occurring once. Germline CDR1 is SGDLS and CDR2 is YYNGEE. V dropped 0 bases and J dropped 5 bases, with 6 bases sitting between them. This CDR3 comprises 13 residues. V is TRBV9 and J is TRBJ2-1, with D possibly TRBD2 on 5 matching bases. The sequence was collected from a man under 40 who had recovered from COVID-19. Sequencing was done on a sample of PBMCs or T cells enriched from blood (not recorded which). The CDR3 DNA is TGTGCCAGCAGCGTAGCCGGGAACAATGAGCAGTTCTTC. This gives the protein CASSVAGNNEQFF.